The entry below gives a single T cell receptor (beta chain) sequence along with its context. Study processing details: Estimated nucleated cell counts came from reference gene primer amplification. The table came from immunoSEQ multiplex PCR; TCRdb's copy has only in-frame clones and leaves some out. That table is the source of V, J and clone size, and D and trimming were worked out from the DNA. The sample holds nearly 350,000 clones; 88% are singletons and the top ten take about 7%. The sample comes from a study of blood T cell repertoires in COVID-19. In Seattle, patients joined the study during active infection and were tracked longitudinally. CDR3 length: 15 amino acids.

Input material: peripheral blood. The V gene is TRBV12-1, the J gene TRBJ1-6; TRBD1 is the table's D call and was not checked against the DNA. TRBV12-1 is noted as a pseudogene. The sequence derives from a woman in her seventies with COVID-19, enrolled during active disease. CDR3 in amino acids: CASSPRTGYNSPLHF. The CDR3 coding sequence is TGTGCCAGCAGCCCACGGACAGGGTATAATTCACCCCTCCACTTT.